This TCR beta chain came from a study of blood T cell repertoires in COVID-19. Study-level background: Acute and convalescent COVID-19 specimens originated in the United States, Italy and Spain. PBMCs, B-cell-depleted T cells, or T cells provided the cDNA or gDNA that made up the material.

V lost 4 bases to trimming and J lost 2 bases; unmatched junction nucleotides: 3. The CDR3 loop spans 15 amino acids. The germline CDR1 and CDR2 sequences are LGHDT and YNNKEL (reference sequence). The authors' processing: Reference gene primer amplification gave nucleated cell count estimates. Clones were read by immunoSEQ multiplex PCR, and TCRdb kept only the in-frame ones, dropping some. V, J and clone size derive from that table, while D and trimming were established from the DNA sequence. The sample has about 340,000 clones; around 90% are singletons. This sequence joins TRBV3-1 (or the pseudogene TRBV3-2) and TRBJ2-3, with 10 bases lining up with TRBD2. The sample was peripheral blood. The receptor was derived from a woman under 30 who had recovered from COVID-19. This chain's CDR3 is CASSLGLANTDTQYF. CDR3 nucleotide sequence: TGTGCCAGCAGCCTGGGACTAGCGAACACAGATACGCAGTATTTT.